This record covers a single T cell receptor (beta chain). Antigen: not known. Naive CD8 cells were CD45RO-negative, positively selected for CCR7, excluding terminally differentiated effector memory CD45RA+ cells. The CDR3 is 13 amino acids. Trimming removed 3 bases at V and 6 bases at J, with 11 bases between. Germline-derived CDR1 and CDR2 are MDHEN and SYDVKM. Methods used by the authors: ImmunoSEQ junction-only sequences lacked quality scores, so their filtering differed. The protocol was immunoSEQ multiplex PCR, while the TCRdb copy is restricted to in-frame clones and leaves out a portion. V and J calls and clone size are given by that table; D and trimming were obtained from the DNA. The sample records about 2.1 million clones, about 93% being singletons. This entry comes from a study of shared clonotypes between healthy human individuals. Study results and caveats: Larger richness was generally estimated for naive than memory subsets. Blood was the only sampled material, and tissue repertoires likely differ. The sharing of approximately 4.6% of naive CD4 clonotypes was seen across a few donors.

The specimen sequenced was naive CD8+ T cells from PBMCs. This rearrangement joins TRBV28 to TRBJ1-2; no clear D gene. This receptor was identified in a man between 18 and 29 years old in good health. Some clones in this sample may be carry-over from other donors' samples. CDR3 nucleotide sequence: TGTGCCAGCAGTTTTTCGGAGTGGGATGGCTACACCTTC. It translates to CASSFSEWDGYTF.